The 22 T cell receptor beta chains given below trace back to one sample, sequenced in a study of cytomegalovirus exposure and HLA in healthy donors. Primers included in the PCR were 60 Vbeta and 13 Jbeta primers. The assay was immunoSEQ multiplex PCR, and TCRdb's table has in-frame clones only and misses some. The repertoire holds about 190,000 clones, 74% seen once, with 2.5% to 4% in the top ten. Sequenced sample: PBMCs. These receptors were obtained from a woman aged 25 to 39 in good health and CMV-seropositive.

The genes are TRBV5-1 and TRBJ2-5; 7 bases map to TRBD1. The ends lost 9 bases at V and 1 base at J; junction bases unmatched: 6. CDR1 is SGHRS and CDR2 is YFSETQ in the germline V gene. This CDR3 spans 13 amino acids. The chain's CDR3 is CATTGQPQETQYF. CDR3 DNA sequence: TGCGCCACCACGGGACAGCCCCAAGAGACCCAGTACTTC. The full variable domain, in which reference TRBV5-1 and TRBJ2-5 provide the parts outside the CDR3, is KAGVTQTPRYLIKTRGQQVTLSCSPISGHRSVSWYQQTPGQGLQFLFEYFSETQRNKGNFPGRFSGRQFSNSRSEMNVSTLELGDSALYLCATTGQPQETQYFGPGTRLLVL.

The rearrangement links TRBV27 to TRBJ2-7; 11 bases agree with TRBD2. This CDR3 is 20 amino acids long. Germline CDR1 reads MNHEY; CDR2 reads SMNVEV (reference sequence). Trimming at V came to 0 bases and at J to 0 bases, leaving 13 bases not matched to a gene. The CDR3, as DNA: TGTGCCAGCAGTTTATCGTCCCTTAGGCTAGCGGGAGGAAGCTCCTACGAGCAGTACTTC. It yields the protein CASSLSSLRLAGGSSYEQYF.

This clone came up a few times. This rearrangement joins TRBV27 to TRBJ2-5; TRBD2 agrees at 13 bases. The CDR3 is 17 amino acids. Germline-derived CDR1 and CDR2 are MNHEY and SMNVEV (reference sequence). V shed 5 bases and J 3 bases; nucleotides not matched to a gene: 9. CDR3 amino acids: CASSPLLAGGPEETQYF. In DNA form, the CDR3 reads TGTGCCAGCAGTCCCTTACTAGCGGGAGGGCCAGAAGAGACCCAGTACTTC.

The V call is TRBV11-1, the J call TRBJ2-1, with 11 bases fitting TRBD2. Per the germline V gene, CDR1 is SGHAT and CDR2 is FQDESV (reference sequence). This CDR3 contains 15 residues. Trimming at V came to 5 bases and at J to 13 bases, leaving 13 bases not matched to a gene. This CDR3 reads CASSPSLAGEGYQFF. CDR3 sequence (DNA): TGTGCCAGCAGCCCTTCACTAGCGGGAGAGGGATACCAGTTCTTC.

The chain is built from TRBV19 and TRBJ2-6; no firm D call. The CDR3 totals 14 residues. Germline V gene sequence: CDR1 LNHDA, CDR2 SQIVND (reference sequence). V was pared by 5 bases and J by 1 base, with 6 bases between. This chain's CDR3 is CASSPPSGANVLTF. In nucleotides, the CDR3 is TGTGCCAGTAGTCCTCCTTCTGGGGCCAACGTCCTGACTTTC.

J is TRBJ1-1 and V is TRBV5-1; D gene uncertain. CDR1 SGHRS and CDR2 YFSETQ come from the germline V gene. The CDR3 totals 13 residues. Between the trimmed V and J ends, which lost 5 bases and 8 bases, there was a span of 16 bases. CDR3 region: CASSLRLDSEAFF. In DNA form, the CDR3 reads TGCGCCAGCAGTCTTCGACTCGACTCGGAAGCTTTCTTT.

Only a few counts were recorded for this clone. The CDR3 DNA sequence: TGTGCCAGCAGTATATCCTCAGAGACCCAGTACTTC. Residues: CASSISSETQYF. The chain is built from TRBV25-1 and TRBJ2-5; D unresolved. Germline V CDR1 and CDR2: MGHDK, SYGVNS. V shed 5 bases and J shed 4 bases, with 8 bases lying between them. The CDR3 covers 12 residues.

This rearrangement joins TRBV19 to TRBJ2-1, with 8 nucleotides matching TRBD1. This CDR3 has 15 residues. V was pared by 11 bases and J by 2 bases, with 11 bases of the junction left unmatched. CDR1 LNHDA and CDR2 SQIVND come from the germline V gene (reference sequence). The CDR3 nucleotides are TGTGCCCGATACTCATCAGGGGGCCCCTACAATGAGCAGTTCTTC. This translates into CARYSSGGPYNEQFF.

The chain combines TRBV4-2 with TRBJ2-2; D might be TRBD2 (5 bases). The germline V gene encodes CDR1 LGHNA and CDR2 YNFKEQ. V lost 2 bases to trimming and J lost 4 bases, with 11 bases between them. The CDR3 consists of 15 residues. CDR3 protein: CASSQRGRGTGELFF. The DNA of the CDR3 is TGTGCCAGCAGCCAACGCGGGCGCGGCACCGGGGAGCTGTTTTTT.

The V call is TRBV12-2, the J call TRBJ1-2. TRBV12-2 represents a pseudogene. This CDR3 contains 14 residues. This CDR3 reads CASRYGGSYYGYTF. CDR3 sequence (DNA): TGTGCAAGTCGTTACGGAGGGAGCTACTATGGCTACACCTTC.

The CDR3, as DNA: TGTGCCAGCAGCCCACAAGGACAGCGCACAGATACGCAGTATTTT. Amino acid sequence: CASSPQGQRTDTQYF. The gene calls are TRBV7-2 and TRBJ2-3; weak D call: TRBD1 (6 bases). Looked up from germline, CDR1 is SGHTA and CDR2 is FQGNSA. The CDR3 sequence is 15 residues long. V lost 5 bases and J 1 base, leaving 13 bases between the germline ends.

The rearrangement links TRBV13 to TRBJ1-3; TRBD1 is a possible D gene (6 bases). V was shortened by 1 base and J by 4 bases, with 14 bases between the two germline ends. Germline CDR1 PRHDT, CDR2 FYEKMQ (reference sequence). The CDR3 extends over 16 amino acids. CDR3 nucleotide sequence: TGTGCCAGCAGCTTAGAGGGGCAGGGGAGAGGAAACACCATATATTTT. It is translated as CASSLEGQGRGNTIYF.

The chain combines TRBV10-3 with TRBJ2-7; 8 bases align to TRBD1. Germline V gives CDR1 ENHRY, CDR2 SYGVKD. Losses at the gene ends were 10 bases for V and 1 base for J; bases not matched to a gene: 9. The CDR3 has 14 amino acids. In DNA, the CDR3 is TGTGCCACCAAGCAGACAGGGGAATCCTACGAGCAGTACTTC. It codes for CATKQTGESYEQYF.

The chain combines TRBV5-1 with TRBJ2-1; 9 bases agree with TRBD1. Germline CDR1 and CDR2: SGHRS and YFSETQ. This CDR3 contains 15 residues. J was trimmed by 10 bases and V by 4 bases; bases with no gene match: 12. The CDR3 DNA reads TGCGCCAGCAGCGGCATCCGGGACAGGGAAACCGAGCAGTTCTTC. This translates into CASSGIRDRETEQFF.

The chain carries TRBV6-6 and TRBJ2-2; TRBD2 matches 10 bases. CDR3 length: 16 amino acids. Germline V lookup: CDR1 MNHNY, CDR2 SVGAGI (reference sequence). With 6 bases clipped from V and 1 base from J, the junction kept 5 bases outside the gene matches. Here the CDR3 reads CASSPGTSENTGELFF. The CDR3 nucleotides are TGTGCCAGCAGCCCGGGGACTAGCGAGAACACCGGGGAGCTGTTTTTT.

The rearrangement uses TRBV5-1 and TRBJ2-5; D may be TRBD1 (7 bases). CDR3 size: 13 residues. Germline-derived CDR1 and CDR2 are SGHRS and YFSETQ. Between the trimmed V and J ends, which lost 4 bases and 5 bases, there was a span of 12 bases. The CDR3 nucleotides are TGCGCCAGCAGCGGCAGGGGGAGGGAGACCCAGTACTTC. Translated: CASSGRGRETQYF.

V is TRBV27 and J is TRBJ2-5, with a weak D call TRBD2 (6 bases). The V gene lost 5 bases and the J gene lost 2 bases, with 18 bases spanning the gap. Germline lookup yields CDR1 MNHEY and CDR2 SMNVEV (reference sequence). The CDR3 has 16 amino acids. CDR3: CASSLLGLSEQETQYF. CDR3 coding DNA: TGTGCCAGCAGTCTCCTGGGACTTTCAGAACAAGAGACCCAGTACTTC.

V gene TRBV7-9 combines with J gene TRBJ2-1; no clear D. The CDR3 length is 14 residues. Between the trimmed V and J ends, which lost 3 bases and 2 bases, there was a span of 8 bases. CDR1 is SEHNR, CDR2 FQNEAQ, per germline (reference sequence). The CDR3 here is CASSLAVPYNEQFF. The CDR3 region has the DNA TGTGCCAGCAGCTTGGCGGTACCCTACAATGAGCAGTTCTTC.

The V gene is TRBV18, the J gene TRBJ2-5; TRBD2 is a possible D gene (5 bases). Trimming shortened V by 3 bases and J by 1 base, and 12 bases separated the two germline ends. The germline gives CDR1 KGHSH, CDR2 LQKENI. The CDR3 runs to 15 residues. CDR3 sequence reads: CASSPSSGIQETQYF. The CDR3 DNA reads TGTGCCAGCTCACCGTCCAGCGGTATCCAAGAGACCCAGTACTTC.

The V and J genes are TRBV28 and TRBJ1-1, with 8 bases lining up with TRBD1. After removal of 7 bases from V and 4 bases from J, the junction contained 2 bases not matched to a gene. The CDR3 sequence is 12 residues long. Germline CDR1 reads MDHEN; CDR2 reads SYDVKM. CDR3 nucleotide sequence: TGTGCCAGCACCACAGGGGGCACTGAAGCTTTCTTT. It yields the protein CASTTGGTEAFF.

The V call is TRBV27, the J call TRBJ2-3; 7 bases agree with TRBD2. V shed 3 bases, J shed 2 bases, and the junction held 11 bases outside the gene matches. Per germline, CDR1 MNHEY and CDR2 SMNVEV (reference sequence). This CDR3 has 17 amino acids. CDR3 nucleotide sequence: TGTGCCAGCAGTTTTGAAGGCGGGAGAGGACTCACAGATACGCAGTATTTT. Its translation: CASSFEGGRGLTDTQYF.

This rearrangement joins TRBV28 to TRBJ1-1; D gene uncertain. V gave up 2 bases and J gave up 1 base, with 8 bases separating them. The CDR3 covers 14 residues. Looked up from germline, CDR1 is MDHEN and CDR2 is SYDVKM. The CDR3 region is CASSLRLQNTEAFF. CDR3 DNA sequence: TGTGCCAGCAGTTTAAGACTCCAGAACACTGAAGCTTTCTTT.